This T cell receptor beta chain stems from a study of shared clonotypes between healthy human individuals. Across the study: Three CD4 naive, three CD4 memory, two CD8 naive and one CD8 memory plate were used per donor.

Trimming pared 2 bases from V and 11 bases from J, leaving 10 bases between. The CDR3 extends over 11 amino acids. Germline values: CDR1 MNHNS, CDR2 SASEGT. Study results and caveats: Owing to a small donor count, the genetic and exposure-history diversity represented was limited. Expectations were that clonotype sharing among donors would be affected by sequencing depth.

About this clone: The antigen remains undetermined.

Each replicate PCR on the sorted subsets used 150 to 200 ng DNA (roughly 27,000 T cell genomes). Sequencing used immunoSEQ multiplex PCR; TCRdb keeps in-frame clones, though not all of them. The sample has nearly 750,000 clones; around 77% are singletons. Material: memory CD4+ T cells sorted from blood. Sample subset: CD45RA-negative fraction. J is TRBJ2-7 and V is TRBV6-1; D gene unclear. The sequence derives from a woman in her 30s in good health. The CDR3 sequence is CASSESQGKYF. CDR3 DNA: TGTGCCAGCAGTGAAAGCCAAGGAAAGTACTTC.